Below are 18 T cell receptor beta chains sequenced from a single sample in a study of blood T cell repertoires in COVID-19. Assay: immunoSEQ multiplex PCR; the TCRdb copy retains only in-frame clones and omits some. The sample yields hundreds of thousands of clones, roughly 90% seen once. Sequencing used peripheral blood. The origin of the receptors is a woman in her 70s with COVID-19, enrolled during active disease.

This clone was seen a few times. V and J are TRBV6-5 and TRBJ1-1; tentative D call: TRBD1 (6 bases). The germline V gene has CDR1 MNHEY and CDR2 SVGAGI. CDR3 length equals 14 residues. The V end lost 6 bases, the J end lost 0 bases, and 11 bases lay between the germline ends. CDR3 sequence: CASRTGSMNTEAFF. The CDR3 coding sequence is TGTGCCAGCAGAACAGGGTCTATGAACACTGAAGCTTTCTTT.

This rearrangement joins TRBV19 to TRBJ1-1; D unclear. V lost 6 bases and J lost 3, with 14 bases in between. This CDR3 is 14 amino acids long. Germline V lookup: CDR1 LNHDA, CDR2 SQIVND (reference sequence). The CDR3 sequence: CASSSGVLDTEAFF. In nucleotides, the CDR3 is TGTGCCAGTAGCTCGGGAGTACTGGACACTGAAGCTTTCTTT.

The gene calls are TRBV5-1 and TRBJ2-3; D is perhaps TRBD1 (6 bases). The CDR3 spans 13 residues. Germline CDR1 is SGHRS and CDR2 is YFSETQ. The V end lost 7 bases, the J end lost 1 base, and 10 bases lay between the germline ends. The CDR3, as DNA: TGCGCCAGCGGTGCAGGGGGCACAGATACGCAGTATTTT. Translated, it gives CASGAGGTDTQYF.

The rearrangement uses TRBV11-2 and TRBJ2-3; 7 nucleotides line up with TRBD2. This CDR3 region has 15 residues. Germline V lookup: CDR1 SGHAT, CDR2 FQNNGV. V dropped 2 bases and J dropped 4; count of bases not matched to a gene: 6. The CDR3 is CASSLNSGRADTQYF. DNA of the CDR3: TGTGCCAGCAGCTTAAATTCAGGGAGGGCAGATACGCAGTATTTT.

The genes are TRBV28 and TRBJ2-1; 8 bases line up with TRBD2. This CDR3 region has 15 residues. V lost 10 bases, J lost 9 bases, and 17 bases stayed unmatched. In germline, CDR1 is MDHEN, CDR2 SYDVKM. The CDR3 sequence is CATLTGAGGMGEQFF. The CDR3 DNA reads as TGTGCCACCCTGACCGGGGCGGGGGGCATGGGTGAGCAGTTCTTC.

The chain employs TRBV10-2 and TRBJ2-7; D uncertain. CDR1 and CDR2 from the germline V gene are WSHSY and SAAADI. The CDR3 totals 12 residues. Trimming removed 2 bases at V and 3 bases at J, with 5 bases between. The DNA for the CDR3 is TGCGCCAGCAGTGAGACCAGCTACGAGCAGTACTTC. It codes for CASSETSYEQYF.

The genes are TRBV10-3 and TRBJ1-2; D is possibly TRBD1 (5 bases). This CDR3 contains 13 residues. Trimming cost V 4 bases and J 4 bases, with 10 bases left between them. The germline CDR1 and CDR2 sequences are ENHRY and SYGVKD. CDR3 amino acids: CAISGQQGYGYTF. The DNA of the CDR3 is TGTGCCATCAGTGGACAGCAAGGCTATGGCTACACCTTC.

This clone has just one count. The chain links TRBV5-1 to TRBJ1-2, with TRBD1 matching over 7 bases. Germline loops: CDR1 SGHRS, CDR2 YFSETQ. Trimming cost V 4 bases and J 12 bases; bases outside gene matches: 9. The CDR3 runs 12 residues. The CDR3 reads CASSLRQGENTF. DNA of the CDR3: TGCGCCAGCAGCCTCCGACAGGGAGAAAACACCTTC.

V gene TRBV5-1 combines with J gene TRBJ2-7; 8 nucleotides line up with TRBD1. This CDR3 spans 16 amino acids. V was clipped by 4 bases and J by 2 bases; unmatched bases: 11. The germline V gene encodes CDR1 SGHRS and CDR2 YFSETQ. The CDR3 region is CASSPAGQGRAYEQYF. The CDR3 DNA reads as TGCGCCAGCAGCCCAGCAGGACAGGGCCGAGCCTACGAGCAGTACTTC.

The V gene is TRBV27, the J gene TRBJ1-2, with D unclear. V lost 6 bases and J lost 7, with 15 bases in between. Germline V gene lookup returns CDR1 MNHEY and CDR2 SMNVEV (reference sequence). The CDR3 totals 13 residues. The CDR3: CASSPSIFRGYTF. The CDR3, as DNA: TGTGCCAGCAGCCCTAGCATATTTCGTGGCTACACCTTC.

This clone was detected a few times. This chain uses TRBV7-2 with TRBJ1-6; 9 bases match TRBD1. This CDR3 has 16 residues. Trimming at V came to 0 bases and at J to 10 bases, leaving 7 bases not matched to a gene. Germline V gene data show CDR1 as SGHTA and CDR2 as FQGNSA. CDR3 protein: CASSLAVGQGRSPLHF. CDR3 bases: TGTGCCAGCAGCTTAGCGGTTGGACAGGGGAGGTCACCCCTCCACTTT.

The V call is TRBV6-2 or TRBV6-3, the J call TRBJ1-2; D may be TRBD1 (5 bases). V shed 2 bases and J shed 10 bases, with 11 bases lying between them. CDR1 MNHEY and CDR2 SVGEGT come from the germline V gene. CDR3 length: 12 residues. The CDR3 DNA reads TGTGCCAGCAGTTACGAGGGGAGGGACTACACCTTC. This translates into CASSYEGRDYTF.

V gene TRBV7-9 combines with J gene TRBJ1-1, with no clear D. CDR3 length equals 12 residues. Trimming stripped 5 bases from V and 7 bases from J, with 11 bases between. Germline V lookup: CDR1 SEHNR, CDR2 FQNEAQ (reference sequence). CDR3 loop: CASSLGGIEAFF. CDR3 nucleotides: TGTGCCAGCAGCCTAGGAGGGATTGAAGCTTTCTTT.

This chain links TRBV3-1 (or the pseudogene TRBV3-2) with TRBJ1-4, with 10 bases matching TRBD1. The junction had 3 bases not matched to a gene; V was cut back by 4 bases and J by 7 bases. Per the germline V gene, CDR1 is LGHDT and CDR2 is YNNKEL (reference sequence). The CDR3 loop spans 14 amino acids. The CDR3 protein is CASSPGTGVEKLFF. The CDR3 DNA is TGTGCCAGCAGCCCCGGGACAGGGGTTGAAAAACTGTTTTTT.

V is TRBV10-3 and J is TRBJ1-2; 7 positions match TRBD1. This CDR3 is 13 amino acids long. Germline CDR1 is ENHRY and CDR2 is SYGVKD. V lost 2 bases, J lost 8 bases, and 5 bases stayed unmatched. CDR3 protein: CAISEEVGGGYTF. The CDR3 coding sequence is TGTGCCATCAGTGAGGAGGTAGGGGGCGGCTACACCTTC.

This chain links TRBV7-2 with TRBJ1-6, with D maybe TRBD1 (6 bases). Germline V lookup: CDR1 SGHTA, CDR2 FQGNSA. This CDR3 is 15 amino acids long. V was pared by 0 bases and J by 10 bases, with 13 bases between. The CDR3 region has the DNA TGTGCCAGCAGCTTAGCGCAAGGGGGTGGGTCACCCCTCCACTTT. The encoded protein is CASSLAQGGGSPLHF. The full variable domain, completed using reference TRBV7-2 and TRBJ1-6, is GAGVSQSPSNKVTEKGKDVELRCDPISGHTALYWYRQSLGQGLEFLIYFQGNSAPDKSGLPSDRFSAERTGGSVSTLTIQRTQQEDSAVYLCASSLAQGGGSPLHFGNGTRLTVT.

The V gene is TRBV28, the J gene TRBJ1-1; 8 bases are a match to TRBD1. CDR1 MDHEN and CDR2 SYDVKM come from the germline V gene. Trimming cost V 6 bases and J 3 bases; bases outside gene matches: 3. CDR3 size: 13 residues. Here the CDR3 reads CASRQQGDTEAFF. The DNA for the CDR3 is TGTGCCAGCAGGCAACAGGGGGACACTGAAGCTTTCTTT.

V is TRBV5-6 and J is TRBJ1-6; unclear D gene. Germline V CDR1 and CDR2: SGHDT, YYEEEE. With 2 bases removed from V and 9 bases from J, the gap between germline ends came to 6 bases. The CDR3 extends over 12 amino acids. Here the CDR3 reads CASSLTSSPLHF. Here the CDR3 DNA reads TGTGCCAGCAGCTTAACGAGTTCACCCCTCCACTTT.